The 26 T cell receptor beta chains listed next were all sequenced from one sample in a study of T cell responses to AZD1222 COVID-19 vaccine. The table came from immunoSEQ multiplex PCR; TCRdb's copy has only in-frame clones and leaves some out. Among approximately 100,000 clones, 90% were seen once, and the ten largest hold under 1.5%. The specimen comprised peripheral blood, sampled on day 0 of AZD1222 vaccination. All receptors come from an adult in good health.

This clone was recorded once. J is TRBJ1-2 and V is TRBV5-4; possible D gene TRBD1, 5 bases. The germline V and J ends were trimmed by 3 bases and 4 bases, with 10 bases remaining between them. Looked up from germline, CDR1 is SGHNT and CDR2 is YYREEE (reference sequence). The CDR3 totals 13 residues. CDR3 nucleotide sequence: TGTGCCAGCAGCTCGACAGCCGCCTATGGCTACACCTTC. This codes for CASSSTAAYGYTF.

In DNA form, the CDR3 reads TGTGCCAGCAGACTCACAAGGAACACTGAAGCTTTCTTT. The encoded protein is CASRLTRNTEAFF. The chain joins TRBV4-2 to TRBJ1-1; D unresolved. The germline gives CDR1 LGHNA, CDR2 YNFKEQ. The CDR3 spans 13 residues. The V end lost 6 bases, the J end lost 1 base, and 9 bases lay between the germline ends.

CDR3 nucleotides: TGCGCCAGCAAATTCAGTCTTAACTCCTACAATGAGCAGTTCTTC. Its translation: CASKFSLNSYNEQFF. This chain uses TRBV5-1 with TRBJ2-1; D remains ambiguous. Germline V lookup: CDR1 SGHRS, CDR2 YFSETQ. The CDR3 totals 15 residues. The V and J ends lost 6 bases and 0 bases respectively, with 13 bases between them.

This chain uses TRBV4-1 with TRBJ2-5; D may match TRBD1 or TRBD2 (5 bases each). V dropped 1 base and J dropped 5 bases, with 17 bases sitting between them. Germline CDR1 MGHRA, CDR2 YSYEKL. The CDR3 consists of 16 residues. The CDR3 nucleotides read TGCGCCAGCAGCCAAGTGGGGGTTGGGGTAGCGGAGACCCAGTACTTC. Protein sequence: CASSQVGVGVAETQYF.

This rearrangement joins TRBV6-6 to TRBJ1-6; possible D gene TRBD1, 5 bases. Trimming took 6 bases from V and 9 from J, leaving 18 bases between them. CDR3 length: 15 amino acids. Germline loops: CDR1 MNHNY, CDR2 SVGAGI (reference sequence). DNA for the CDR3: TGTGCCAGCAGCCCCACGGCAGGGTCGGGTTCACCCCTCCACTTT. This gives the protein CASSPTAGSGSPLHF.

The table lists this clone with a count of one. The CDR3 is CSARDRSEQFF. CDR3 DNA sequence: TGCAGTGCTAGAGATAGGAGTGAGCAGTTCTTC. This chain links TRBV20-1 with TRBJ2-1; D not resolved. The CDR3 is made up of 11 amino acids. V was shortened by 0 bases and J by 9 bases, with 6 bases between the two germline ends. CDR1 is DFQATT and CDR2 is SNEGSKA in the germline V gene (reference sequence).

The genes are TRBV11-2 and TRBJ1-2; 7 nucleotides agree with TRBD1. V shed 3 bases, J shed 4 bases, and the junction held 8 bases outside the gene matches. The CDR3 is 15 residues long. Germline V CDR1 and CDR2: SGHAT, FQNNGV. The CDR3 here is CASSLGSGQTYGYTF. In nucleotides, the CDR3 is TGTGCCAGCAGCTTGGGGTCGGGACAGACCTATGGCTACACCTTC. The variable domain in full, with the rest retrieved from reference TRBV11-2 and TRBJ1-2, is EAGVAQSPRYKIIEKRQSVAFWCNPISGHATLYWYQQILGQGPKLLIQFQNNGVVDDSQLPKDRFSAERLKGVDSTLKIQPAKLEDSAVYLCASSLGSGQTYGYTFGSGTRLTVV.

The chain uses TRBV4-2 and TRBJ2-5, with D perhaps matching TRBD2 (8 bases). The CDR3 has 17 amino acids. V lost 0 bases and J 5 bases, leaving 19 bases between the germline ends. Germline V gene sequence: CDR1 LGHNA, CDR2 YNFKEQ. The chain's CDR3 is CASSQEGSGTAGETQYF. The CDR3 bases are TGTGCCAGCAGCCAAGAAGGTAGCGGGACAGCAGGCGAGACCCAGTACTTC.

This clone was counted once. The CDR3 protein is CAWSAAGAYEQYF. The DNA for the CDR3 is TGTGCCTGGAGCGCGGCGGGGGCCTACGAGCAGTACTTC. The chain couples TRBV30 to TRBJ2-7; 7 bases line up with TRBD2. The germline gives CDR1 GTSNPN, CDR2 SVGIG (reference sequence). After removal of 3 bases from V and 2 bases from J, the junction contained 4 bases not matched to a gene. This CDR3 has 13 residues.

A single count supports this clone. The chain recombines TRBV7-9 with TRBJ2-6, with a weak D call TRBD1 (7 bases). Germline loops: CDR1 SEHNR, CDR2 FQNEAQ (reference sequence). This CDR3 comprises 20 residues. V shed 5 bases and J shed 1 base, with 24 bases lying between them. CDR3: CASSTGVAGGTFSGANVLTF. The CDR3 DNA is TGTGCCAGCAGCACAGGGGTAGCAGGGGGGACCTTTTCTGGGGCCAACGTCCTGACTTTC.

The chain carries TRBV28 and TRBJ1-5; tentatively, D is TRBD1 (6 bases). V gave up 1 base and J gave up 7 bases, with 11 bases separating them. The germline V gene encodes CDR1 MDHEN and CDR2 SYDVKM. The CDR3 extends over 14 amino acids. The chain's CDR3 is CASSLSGVEQPQHF. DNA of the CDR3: TGTGCCAGCAGTTTATCAGGGGTGGAACAGCCCCAGCATTTT. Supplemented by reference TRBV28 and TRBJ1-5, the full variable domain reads DVKVTQSSRYLVKRTGEKVFLECVQDMDHENMFWYRQDPGLGLRLIYFSYDVKMKEKGDIPEGYSVSREKKERFSLILESASTNQTSMYLCASSLSGVEQPQHFGDGTRLSIL.

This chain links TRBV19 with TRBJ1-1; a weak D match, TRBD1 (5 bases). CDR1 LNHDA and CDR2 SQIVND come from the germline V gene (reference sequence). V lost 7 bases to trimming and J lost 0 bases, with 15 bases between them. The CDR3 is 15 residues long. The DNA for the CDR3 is TGTGCCAGTACCGCCGGGACCACTATGAACACTGAAGCTTTCTTT. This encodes CASTAGTTMNTEAFF.

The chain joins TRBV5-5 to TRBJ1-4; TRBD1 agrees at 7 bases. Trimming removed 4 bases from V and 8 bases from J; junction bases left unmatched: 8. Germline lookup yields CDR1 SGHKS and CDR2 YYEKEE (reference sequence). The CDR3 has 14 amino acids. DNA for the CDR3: TGTGCCAGCAGCCAGGGGGTGGTTCAGGAAAAACTGTTTTTT. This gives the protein CASSQGVVQEKLFF.

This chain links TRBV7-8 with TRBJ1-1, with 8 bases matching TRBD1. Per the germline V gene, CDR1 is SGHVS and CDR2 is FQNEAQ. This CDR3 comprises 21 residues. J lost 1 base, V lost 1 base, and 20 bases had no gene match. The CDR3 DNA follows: TGTGCCAGCAGCTTAGGTGGTCAGGGTGAATGGACAGGGCCCGGGAACACTGAAGCTTTCTTT. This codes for CASSLGGQGEWTGPGNTEAFF.

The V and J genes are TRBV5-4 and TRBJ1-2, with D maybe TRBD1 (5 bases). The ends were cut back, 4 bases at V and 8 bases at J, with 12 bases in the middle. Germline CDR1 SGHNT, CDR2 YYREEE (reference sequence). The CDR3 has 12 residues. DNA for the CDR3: TGTGCCAGCAGCGGGACGCCAGGGGGCTACACCTTC. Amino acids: CASSGTPGGYTF.

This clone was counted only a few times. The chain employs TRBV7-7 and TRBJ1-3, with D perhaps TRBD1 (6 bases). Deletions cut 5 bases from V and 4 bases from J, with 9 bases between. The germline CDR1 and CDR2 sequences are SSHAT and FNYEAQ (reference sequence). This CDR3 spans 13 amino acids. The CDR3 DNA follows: TGTGCCAGCAGCCCCGGACAGGGAAACACCATATATTTT. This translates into CASSPGQGNTIYF.

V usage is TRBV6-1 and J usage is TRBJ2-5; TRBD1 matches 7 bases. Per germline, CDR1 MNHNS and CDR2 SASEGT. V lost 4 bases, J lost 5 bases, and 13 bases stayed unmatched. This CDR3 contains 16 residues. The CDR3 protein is CASSADRARRGETQYF. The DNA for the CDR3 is TGTGCCAGCAGTGCAGACAGGGCCCGCAGGGGGGAGACCCAGTACTTC.

The CDR3 nucleotides read TGTGCCAGCAGTGAGACCATGACAGGGGGCCATGAAAAACTGTTTTTT. Translation gives CASSETMTGGHEKLFF. The chain employs TRBV6-1 and TRBJ1-4; 10 positions agree with TRBD1. With 3 bases clipped from V and 6 bases from J, the junction kept 7 bases outside the gene matches. CDR1 MNHNS and CDR2 SASEGT come from the germline V gene. CDR3 length equals 16 residues.

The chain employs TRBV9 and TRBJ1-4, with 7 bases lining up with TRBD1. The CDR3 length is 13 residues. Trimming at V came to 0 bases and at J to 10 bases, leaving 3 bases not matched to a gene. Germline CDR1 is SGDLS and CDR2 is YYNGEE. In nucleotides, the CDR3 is TGTGCCAGCAGCGTAGAGGGACAGTCAAAACTGTTTTTT. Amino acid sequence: CASSVEGQSKLFF.

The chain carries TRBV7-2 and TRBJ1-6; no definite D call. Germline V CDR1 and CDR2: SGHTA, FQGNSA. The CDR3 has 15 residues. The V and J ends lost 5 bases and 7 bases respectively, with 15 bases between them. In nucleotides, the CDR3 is TGTGCCAGCAGCCAGTCCCCTAGGGCGAATTCACCCCTCCACTTT. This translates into CASSQSPRANSPLHF.

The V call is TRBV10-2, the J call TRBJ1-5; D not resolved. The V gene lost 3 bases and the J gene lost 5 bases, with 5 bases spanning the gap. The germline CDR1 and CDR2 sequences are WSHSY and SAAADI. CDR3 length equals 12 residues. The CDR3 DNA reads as TGCGCCAGCAGTGACCGGGATCAGCCCCAGCATTTT. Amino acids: CASSDRDQPQHF.

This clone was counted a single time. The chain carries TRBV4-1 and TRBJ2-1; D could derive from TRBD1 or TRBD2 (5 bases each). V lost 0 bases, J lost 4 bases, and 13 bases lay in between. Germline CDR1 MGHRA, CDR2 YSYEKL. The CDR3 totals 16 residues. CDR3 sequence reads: CASSQDVAGGYNEQFF. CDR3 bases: TGCGCCAGCAGCCAAGATGTGGCTGGGGGTTACAATGAGCAGTTCTTC.

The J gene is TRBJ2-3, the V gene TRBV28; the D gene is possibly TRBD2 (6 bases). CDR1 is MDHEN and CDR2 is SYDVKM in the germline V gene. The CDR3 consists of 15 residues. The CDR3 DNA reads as TGTGCTGTGGGGGGAGGCGATCCTAGCACAGATACGCAGTATTTT. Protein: CAVGGGDPSTDTQYF.

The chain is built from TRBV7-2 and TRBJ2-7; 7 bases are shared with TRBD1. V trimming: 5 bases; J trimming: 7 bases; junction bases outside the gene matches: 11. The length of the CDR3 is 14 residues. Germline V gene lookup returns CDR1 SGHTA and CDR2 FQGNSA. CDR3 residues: CASSGNRGLGEQYF. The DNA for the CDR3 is TGTGCCAGCAGCGGTAACAGGGGCTTGGGGGAGCAGTACTTC.

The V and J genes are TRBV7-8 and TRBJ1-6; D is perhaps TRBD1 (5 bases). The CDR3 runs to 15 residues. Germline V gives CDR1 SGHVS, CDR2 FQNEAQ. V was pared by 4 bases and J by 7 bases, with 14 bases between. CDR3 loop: CASSSTGTINSPLHF. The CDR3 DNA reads TGTGCCAGCAGCTCGACCGGGACTATCAATTCACCCCTCCACTTT.

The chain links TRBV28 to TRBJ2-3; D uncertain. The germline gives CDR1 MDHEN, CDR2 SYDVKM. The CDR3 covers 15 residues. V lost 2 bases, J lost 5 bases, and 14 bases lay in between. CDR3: CASSLSGQRRDTQYF. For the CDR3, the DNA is TGTGCCAGCAGTTTAAGTGGCCAGAGGAGAGATACGCAGTATTTT.